Listed below are T cell receptor beta chains from one sample, sequenced in a study of response to subunit inactivated influenza vaccine. Using its own MiXCR run on the RT-PCR reads, TCRdb lists one record per CDR3 protein. The table lists 500,000 or so distinct CDR3 sequences, over 9.5% of them singletons, with about 12% in the top ten. Sequenced material: PBMCs from blood, taken roughly 6 weeks after vaccination. The source of these receptors is a man aged 50 or older who received an inactivated influenza vaccine. Each CDR3 is given with its conserved first and last residue. A D gene is named only where the DNA matches it firmly. Size is stated for part of the rows, as once, few or many counts, or as a class when the clone is expanded.

v_gene: TRBV10-2; j_gene: TRBJ2-5; d_gene: -; abundance: -; CDR3aa: CASSVGRVETQYF; CDR3nt: TGCGCCAGCAGTGTCGGTAGGGTGGAGACCCAGTACTTC
v_gene: TRBV14; j_gene: TRBJ2-1; d_gene: TRBD2; abundance: -; CDR3aa: CASSFTGTSVFF; CDR3nt: TGTGCCAGCAGCTTCACCGGGACTAGCGTTTTCTTC
v_gene: TRBV12-3/TRBV12-4; j_gene: TRBJ2-2; d_gene: -; abundance: many; CDR3aa: CASSANRVGGELFF; CDR3nt: TGTGCCAGCAGTGCCAACAGGGTTGGCGGGGAGCTGTTTTTT
v_gene: TRBV20-1; j_gene: TRBJ2-3; d_gene: TRBD1; abundance: many; CDR3aa: CSAFRDRVTDTQYF; CDR3nt: TGCAGTGCTTTCCGGGACAGGGTGACAGATACGCAGTATTTT
v_gene: TRBV11-2; j_gene: TRBJ2-1; d_gene: -; abundance: -; CDR3aa: CASSGAPGQGAYEQFF; CDR3nt: TGTGCCAGCAGCGGGGCACCGGGACAAGGGGCCTATGAGCAGTTCTTC
v_gene: TRBV5-4; j_gene: TRBJ2-5; d_gene: TRBD1; abundance: few; CDR3aa: CASSFPGQYQETQYF; CDR3nt: TGTGCCAGCAGCTTCCCGGGACAGTACCAAGAGACCCAGTACTTC
v_gene: TRBV10-3; j_gene: TRBJ2-5; d_gene: TRBD2; abundance: few; CDR3aa: CAISEPSGAETQYF; CDR3nt: TGTGCCATCAGTGAGCCTAGCGGGGCAGAGACCCAGTACTTC
v_gene: TRBV6-1; j_gene: TRBJ2-1; d_gene: TRBD2; abundance: -; CDR3aa: CASSEWASGRVDEQFF; CDR3nt: TGTGCCAGCAGTGAATGGGCTAGCGGGAGGGTTGATGAGCAGTTCTTC
v_gene: TRBV20-1; j_gene: TRBJ2-1; d_gene: TRBD2; abundance: many; CDR3aa: CSARLAGSYNEQFF; CDR3nt: TGCAGTGCAAGACTAGCGGGATCCTACAATGAGCAGTTCTTC
v_gene: TRBV20-1; j_gene: TRBJ2-7; d_gene: -; abundance: many; CDR3aa: CSARNGQNYEQYF; CDR3nt: TGCAGTGCTAGAAACGGACAGAACTACGAGCAGTACTTC
v_gene: TRBV5-1; j_gene: TRBJ2-7; d_gene: -; abundance: few; CDR3aa: CASSLAVRAQRDEQYF; CDR3nt: TGCGCCAGCAGCTTGGCCGTTAGGGCCCAAAGGGACGAGCAGTACTTC
v_gene: TRBV12-3/TRBV12-4; j_gene: TRBJ2-7; d_gene: TRBD2; abundance: many; CDR3aa: CASSFRLAGAVYEQYF; CDR3nt: TGTGCCAGCAGTTTCCGACTAGCGGGAGCGGTTTACGAGCAGTACTTC
v_gene: TRBV20-1; j_gene: TRBJ2-7; d_gene: -; abundance: many; CDR3aa: CSASATGATGEQYF; CDR3nt: TGCAGTGCTAGTGCCACAGGAGCCACGGGCGAGCAGTACTTC
v_gene: TRBV24-1; j_gene: TRBJ1-3; d_gene: -; abundance: few; CDR3aa: CATSEGNTIYF; CDR3nt: TGTGCCACCAGTGAAGGAAACACCATATATTTT
v_gene: TRBV28; j_gene: TRBJ2-7; d_gene: -; abundance: -; CDR3aa: CASSLFGRYPSFEQYF; CDR3nt: TGTGCCAGCAGTTTATTTGGACGGTATCCTTCTTTCGAGCAGTACTTC
v_gene: TRBV10-3; j_gene: TRBJ2-7; d_gene: -; abundance: -; CDR3aa: CAISESARTISYEQYF; CDR3nt: TGTGCCATCAGTGAGTCAGCCCGGACAATCTCCTACGAGCAGTACTTC
v_gene: TRBV6-5; j_gene: TRBJ2-7; d_gene: -; abundance: few; CDR3aa: CASSYFSGRPTYEQYF; CDR3nt: TGTGCCAGCAGTTACTTCTCGGGTCGACCTACCTACGAGCAGTACTTC
v_gene: TRBV5-1; j_gene: TRBJ2-5; d_gene: -; abundance: many; CDR3aa: CASSLGYETQYF; CDR3nt: TGCGCCAGCAGCTTGGGGTACGAGACCCAGTACTTC
v_gene: TRBV12-3/TRBV12-4; j_gene: TRBJ2-1; d_gene: TRBD1; abundance: -; CDR3aa: CASSPLGQGRNEQFF; CDR3nt: TGTGCCAGCAGTCCCCTCGGACAGGGTAGGAATGAGCAGTTCTTC
v_gene: TRBV29-1; j_gene: TRBJ2-2; d_gene: TRBD1; abundance: few; CDR3aa: CSVGDRNTGELFF; CDR3nt: TGCAGCGTTGGGGACAGAAACACCGGGGAGCTGTTTTTT
v_gene: TRBV7-2; j_gene: TRBJ2-5; d_gene: -; abundance: many; CDR3aa: CASSLARETQYF; CDR3nt: TGTGCCAGCAGCTTAGCTCGGGAGACCCAGTACTTC
v_gene: TRBV6-1; j_gene: TRBJ2-1; d_gene: -; abundance: few; CDR3aa: CASSEHRQFLVEQFF; CDR3nt: TGTGCCAGCAGTGAACATAGACAGTTCCTGGTCGAGCAGTTCTTC
v_gene: TRBV10-3; j_gene: TRBJ1-5; d_gene: -; abundance: -; CDR3aa: CACSPSSTGSNQPQHF; CDR3nt: TGTGCCTGCAGCCCTAGTTCCACTGGTAGCAATCAGCCCCAGCATTTT
v_gene: TRBV4-2; j_gene: TRBJ2-6; d_gene: -; abundance: many; CDR3aa: CASRPTGSGANVLTF; CDR3nt: TGTGCCAGCAGACCTACAGGCTCTGGGGCCAACGTCCTGACTTTC
v_gene: TRBV6-1; j_gene: TRBJ2-2; d_gene: TRBD1; abundance: many; CDR3aa: CASSRSTGGIGELFF; CDR3nt: TGTGCCAGCAGTCGATCGACAGGGGGCATCGGGGAGCTGTTTTTT
v_gene: TRBV28; j_gene: TRBJ2-3; d_gene: TRBD2; abundance: -; CDR3aa: CASSLYPSGDTQYF; CDR3nt: TGTGCCAGCAGTTTATACCCTAGCGGAGATACGCAGTATTTT